A selection of T cell receptor beta chains follows, all from one sample in a study of blood T cell repertoires in COVID-19. Assay used: immunoSEQ multiplex PCR; TCRdb lists only in-frame clones, some missing. The sample contains more than 200,000 clones, about nine tenths of which appear only once. The source material was peripheral blood. These receptors originate from a man over 45 with COVID-19, enrolled during active disease. CDR3s include the opening cysteine and the closing phenylalanine or tryptophan. Each record gives: D gene, J gene, CDR3 length, V gene, clone size, CDR3 protein, CDR3 DNA. A D gene is named only where the DNA matches it firmly. Clone size is given for some rows only: seen once, a few or many times, or a class if the clone is expanded.

d_call: .; j_call: TRBJ2-7; cdr3_length: 12; v_call: TRBV18; clone_size: .; cdr3_aa: CASSRLSGEQYF; cdr3_nt: TGTGCCAGCTCACGTTTATCGGGGGAGCAGTACTTC
d_call: .; j_call: TRBJ1-2; cdr3_length: 15; v_call: TRBV5-1; clone_size: .; cdr3_aa: CASSLDGLSMAGYTF; cdr3_nt: TGCGCCAGCAGCTTGGATGGACTCTCGATGGCTGGCTACACCTTC
d_call: TRBD2; j_call: TRBJ2-7; cdr3_length: 12; v_call: TRBV7-9; clone_size: .; cdr3_aa: CASSLSGIEQYF; cdr3_nt: TGTGCCAGCAGCTTAAGCGGGATCGAGCAGTACTTC
d_call: TRBD2; j_call: TRBJ2-7; cdr3_length: 15; v_call: TRBV19; clone_size: .; cdr3_aa: CASSRGSGTSYEQYF; cdr3_nt: TGTGCCAGTAGTAGAGGTAGCGGGACTTCCTACGAGCAGTACTTC
d_call: TRBD1; j_call: TRBJ2-1; cdr3_length: 14; v_call: TRBV18; clone_size: .; cdr3_aa: CASSLSGTGDEQFF; cdr3_nt: TGTGCCAGCTCACTTTCCGGGACAGGGGATGAGCAGTTCTTC
d_call: TRBD1; j_call: TRBJ2-2; cdr3_length: 15; v_call: TRBV27; clone_size: .; cdr3_aa: CASTPDRGLGGELFF; cdr3_nt: TGTGCCAGCACCCCGGACAGGGGGCTTGGCGGGGAGCTGTTTTTT
d_call: TRBD1; j_call: TRBJ2-7; cdr3_length: 14; v_call: TRBV9; clone_size: .; cdr3_aa: CASSSSGTAYEQYF; cdr3_nt: TGTGCCAGCAGCTCCTCCGGGACAGCTTACGAGCAGTACTTC
d_call: .; j_call: TRBJ2-5; cdr3_length: 14; v_call: TRBV9; clone_size: .; cdr3_aa: CASSVGPSGETQYF; cdr3_nt: TGTGCCAGCAGCGTAGGCCCAAGCGGGGAGACCCAGTACTTC
d_call: .; j_call: TRBJ2-1; cdr3_length: 15; v_call: TRBV6-5; clone_size: once; cdr3_aa: CASSRDQSSYNEQFF; cdr3_nt: TGTGCCAGCAGCCGGGATCAAAGCTCCTACAATGAGCAGTTCTTC
d_call: .; j_call: TRBJ2-1; cdr3_length: 15; v_call: TRBV10-3; clone_size: .; cdr3_aa: CAISNGNSAYNEQFF; cdr3_nt: TGTGCCATCAGCAACGGGAATAGTGCCTACAATGAGCAGTTCTTC
d_call: .; j_call: TRBJ2-7; cdr3_length: 14; v_call: TRBV5-1; clone_size: .; cdr3_aa: CASSPSGSDYEQYF; cdr3_nt: TGCGCCAGCAGCCCAAGCGGGTCTGACTACGAGCAGTACTTC
d_call: .; j_call: TRBJ2-1; cdr3_length: 15; v_call: TRBV7-6; clone_size: .; cdr3_aa: CASSLGGLARNEQFF; cdr3_nt: TGTGCCAGCAGCTTAGGAGGTCTAGCGAGGAATGAGCAGTTCTTC
d_call: .; j_call: TRBJ1-2; cdr3_length: 14; v_call: TRBV14; clone_size: .; cdr3_aa: CASSQDLREAGYTF; cdr3_nt: TGTGCCAGCAGCCAAGATTTGCGGGAAGCTGGCTACACCTTC
d_call: .; j_call: TRBJ2-7; cdr3_length: 13; v_call: TRBV7-9; clone_size: .; cdr3_aa: CASSLDGNYEQYF; cdr3_nt: TGTGCCAGCAGCTTGGACGGGAACTACGAGCAGTACTTC
d_call: .; j_call: TRBJ1-5; cdr3_length: 13; v_call: TRBV12-3/TRBV12-4; clone_size: few; cdr3_aa: CASPIGVDQPQHF; cdr3_nt: TGTGCCAGCCCCATCGGGGTAGATCAGCCCCAGCATTTT
d_call: .; j_call: TRBJ1-2; cdr3_length: 11; v_call: TRBV30; clone_size: .; cdr3_aa: CASTSNYGYTF; cdr3_nt: TGTGCCTCTACCTCTAACTATGGCTACACCTTC
d_call: TRBD2; j_call: TRBJ2-5; cdr3_length: 15; v_call: TRBV5-1; clone_size: .; cdr3_aa: CASSMASGGQETQYF; cdr3_nt: TGCGCCAGCAGCATGGCTAGCGGGGGGCAGGAGACCCAGTACTTC
d_call: .; j_call: TRBJ1-2; cdr3_length: 13; v_call: TRBV5-4; clone_size: .; cdr3_aa: CASRAEAHYGYTF; cdr3_nt: TGTGCCAGCAGAGCCGAGGCACACTATGGCTACACCTTC
d_call: TRBD1; j_call: TRBJ1-3; cdr3_length: 16; v_call: TRBV6-5; clone_size: .; cdr3_aa: CASSYGTALSGNTIYF; cdr3_nt: TGTGCCAGCAGTTACGGGACAGCTCTCTCTGGAAACACCATATATTTT
d_call: TRBD1; j_call: TRBJ1-2; cdr3_length: 16; v_call: TRBV9; clone_size: .; cdr3_aa: CASSVDRGRLNYGYTF; cdr3_nt: TGTGCCAGCAGCGTAGACAGGGGCCGGCTTAACTATGGCTACACCTTC
d_call: TRBD1; j_call: TRBJ1-5; cdr3_length: 15; v_call: TRBV27; clone_size: .; cdr3_aa: CASSFTTGGDQPQHF; cdr3_nt: TGTGCCAGCAGTTTCACGACAGGGGGGGATCAGCCCCAGCATTTT
d_call: .; j_call: TRBJ2-7; cdr3_length: 13; v_call: TRBV5-4; clone_size: once; cdr3_aa: CASSSETGREQYF; cdr3_nt: TGTGCCAGCAGCTCAGAGACAGGCAGGGAGCAGTACTTC
d_call: TRBD2; j_call: TRBJ2-7; cdr3_length: 14; v_call: TRBV6-5; clone_size: .; cdr3_aa: CASRGLAGAYEQYF; cdr3_nt: TGTGCCAGCAGGGGACTAGCGGGGGCCTACGAGCAGTACTTC
d_call: TRBD1; j_call: TRBJ2-6; cdr3_length: 21; v_call: TRBV30; clone_size: .; cdr3_aa: CAWSGISKGQGTSSGANVLTF; cdr3_nt: TGTGCCTGGAGTGGAATTTCCAAAGGACAGGGGACAAGCTCTGGGGCCAACGTCCTGACTTTC
d_call: TRBD1; j_call: TRBJ2-7; cdr3_length: 16; v_call: TRBV7-9; clone_size: .; cdr3_aa: CASSFPMTGDSNEQYF; cdr3_nt: TGTGCCAGCAGCTTCCCAATGACAGGGGATAGCAACGAGCAGTACTTC
d_call: .; j_call: TRBJ2-1; cdr3_length: 13; v_call: TRBV5-6; clone_size: once; cdr3_aa: CASSAGVGNEQFF; cdr3_nt: TGTGCCAGCAGCGCCGGGGTGGGGAATGAGCAGTTCTTC
d_call: .; j_call: TRBJ2-1; cdr3_length: 15; v_call: TRBV5-4; clone_size: .; cdr3_aa: CASSPVEGVYNEQFF; cdr3_nt: TGTGCCAGCAGCCCGGTGGAAGGGGTTTACAATGAGCAGTTCTTC
d_call: .; j_call: TRBJ2-7; cdr3_length: 13; v_call: TRBV3-1/TRBV3-2; clone_size: .; cdr3_aa: CASSQDYVTEQYF; cdr3_nt: TGTGCCAGCAGCCAAGATTATGTCACAGAGCAGTACTTC
d_call: TRBD1; j_call: TRBJ1-1; cdr3_length: 14; v_call: TRBV29-1; clone_size: once; cdr3_aa: CSVDTGGFNTEAFF; cdr3_nt: TGCAGCGTTGACACAGGGGGTTTTAACACTGAAGCTTTCTTT
d_call: TRBD2; j_call: TRBJ2-7; cdr3_length: 17; v_call: TRBV18; clone_size: .; cdr3_aa: CASSPMAIREGDYEQYF; cdr3_nt: TGTGCCAGCTCACCAATGGCCATCCGGGAGGGCGACTACGAGCAGTACTTC
d_call: TRBD1; j_call: TRBJ1-2; cdr3_length: 15; v_call: TRBV4-3; clone_size: .; cdr3_aa: CASSQDRQGSYGYTF; cdr3_nt: TGCGCCAGCAGCCAAGATAGACAGGGTTCGTATGGCTACACCTTC
d_call: TRBD1; j_call: TRBJ1-5; cdr3_length: 12; v_call: TRBV25-1; clone_size: .; cdr3_aa: CASNTGGQPQHF; cdr3_nt: TGTGCCAGCAATACAGGGGGCCAGCCCCAGCATTTT
d_call: .; j_call: TRBJ1-6; cdr3_length: 17; v_call: TRBV3-1/TRBV3-2; clone_size: few; cdr3_aa: CASSQEDSHYYNSPLHF; cdr3_nt: TGTGCCAGCAGCCAAGAGGACAGCCATTATTATAATTCGCCCCTCCACTTT
d_call: TRBD2; j_call: TRBJ2-5; cdr3_length: 15; v_call: TRBV9; clone_size: .; cdr3_aa: CASSVGTGGQETQYF; cdr3_nt: TGTGCCAGCAGCGTAGGAACGGGGGGACAAGAGACCCAGTACTTC
d_call: TRBD1; j_call: TRBJ1-1; cdr3_length: 15; v_call: TRBV18; clone_size: .; cdr3_aa: CASSPFRQGNTEAFF; cdr3_nt: TGTGCCAGCTCACCATTTCGACAGGGGAACACTGAAGCTTTCTTT
d_call: .; j_call: TRBJ2-1; cdr3_length: 14; v_call: TRBV5-3; clone_size: .; cdr3_aa: CARRGTESYNEQFF; cdr3_nt: TGTGCCAGAAGGGGGACTGAGTCCTACAATGAGCAGTTCTTC
d_call: TRBD1; j_call: TRBJ2-1; cdr3_length: 13; v_call: TRBV11-1; clone_size: .; cdr3_aa: CASSQDRDNEQFF; cdr3_nt: TGTGCCAGCAGCCAGGACAGGGATAATGAGCAGTTCTTC
d_call: .; j_call: TRBJ1-5; cdr3_length: 14; v_call: TRBV30; clone_size: .; cdr3_aa: CAWSPGGGGQPQHF; cdr3_nt: TGTGCCTGGAGCCCCGGGGGAGGCGGGCAGCCCCAGCATTTT
d_call: TRBD1; j_call: TRBJ1-6; cdr3_length: 16; v_call: TRBV28; clone_size: .; cdr3_aa: CASSLWGTGDNSPLHF; cdr3_nt: TGTGCCAGCAGTTTATGGGGGACAGGGGATAATTCACCCCTCCACTTT
d_call: TRBD1; j_call: TRBJ1-2; cdr3_length: 17; v_call: TRBV7-9; clone_size: .; cdr3_aa: CASSSSGQGSKFYGYTF; cdr3_nt: TGTGCCAGCAGCTCTTCTGGACAGGGAAGTAAGTTCTATGGCTACACCTTC
d_call: TRBD2; j_call: TRBJ2-5; cdr3_length: 15; v_call: TRBV11-2; clone_size: .; cdr3_aa: CASSPLAGGQETQYF; cdr3_nt: TGTGCCAGCAGCCCTCTAGCGGGGGGGCAAGAGACCCAGTACTTC